This paragraph covers one T cell receptor (beta chain) sequence. Its antigen remains unknown. The source of the sample is a study of glioma-infiltrating T cells. The iRepertoire nested amplicon-rescue multiplex PCR amplified TCR alpha and beta CDR3s from RNA. Tissue mRNA or PBMC total RNA, roughly 85-450 ng, went into one-step reverse transcription and amplification. TCRdb processed the multiplex PCR reads anew with MiXCR; each CDR3 protein has one entry. The sample yields about 17,000 distinct CDR3 sequences, nearly 60% seen once. Regarding the study as a whole: Gliomas, especially low-grade, showed above-expected tissue-blood divergence; non-neoplastic patients showed below. Only very few CDR3 sequences appeared in both tissue and blood.

Germline V lookup: CDR1 MNHNS, CDR2 SASEGT. The CDR3 contains 14 residues. Trimming left V 6 bases short and J 0 bases short, with 11 bases between. The sequenced sample consisted of glioma tissue, nonneoplastic brain tissue, or PBMCs (not recorded which). The clonotype originates from a human donor with low-grade glioma or glioblastoma, undergoing nonglioma brain surgery, or in good health (not recorded which). V and J are TRBV6-1 and TRBJ1-2, with D possibly TRBD1 on 5 matching bases. Here the CDR3 reads CASRPGLPNYGYTF. The CDR3 bases are TGTGCCAGCAGGCCGGGACTTCCTAACTATGGCTACACCTTC.